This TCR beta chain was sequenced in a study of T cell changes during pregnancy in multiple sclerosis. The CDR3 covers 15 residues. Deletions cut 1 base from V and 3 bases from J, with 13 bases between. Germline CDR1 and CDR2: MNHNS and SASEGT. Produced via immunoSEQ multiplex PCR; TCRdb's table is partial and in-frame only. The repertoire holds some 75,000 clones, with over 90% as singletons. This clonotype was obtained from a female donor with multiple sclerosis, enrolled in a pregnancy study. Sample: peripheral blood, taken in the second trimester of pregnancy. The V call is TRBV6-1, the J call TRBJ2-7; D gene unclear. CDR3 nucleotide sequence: TGTGCCAGCAGTGAAGTGTCTACGCCATTCTACGAGCAGTACTTC. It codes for CASSEVSTPFYEQYF.